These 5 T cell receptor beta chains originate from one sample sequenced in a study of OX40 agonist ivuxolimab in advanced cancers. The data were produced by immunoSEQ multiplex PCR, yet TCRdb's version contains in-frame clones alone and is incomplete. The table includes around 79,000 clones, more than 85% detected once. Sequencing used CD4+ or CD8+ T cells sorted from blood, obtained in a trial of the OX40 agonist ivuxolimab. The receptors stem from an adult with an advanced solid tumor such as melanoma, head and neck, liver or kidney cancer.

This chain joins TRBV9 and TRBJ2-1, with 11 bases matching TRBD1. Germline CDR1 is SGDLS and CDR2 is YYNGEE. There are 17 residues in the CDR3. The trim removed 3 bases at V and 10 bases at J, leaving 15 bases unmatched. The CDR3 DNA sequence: TGTGCCAGCAGCGACCCCTTGGGAGGACAGGGGGCATGGGAGCAGTTCTTC. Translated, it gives CASSDPLGGQGAWEQFF.

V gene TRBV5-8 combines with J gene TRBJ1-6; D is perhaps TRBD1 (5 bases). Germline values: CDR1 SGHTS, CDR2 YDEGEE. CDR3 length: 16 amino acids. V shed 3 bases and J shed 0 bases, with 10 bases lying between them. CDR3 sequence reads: CASSSYRSSYNSPLHF. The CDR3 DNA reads TGTGCCAGCAGCTCATACAGGAGCTCCTATAATTCACCCCTCCACTTT.

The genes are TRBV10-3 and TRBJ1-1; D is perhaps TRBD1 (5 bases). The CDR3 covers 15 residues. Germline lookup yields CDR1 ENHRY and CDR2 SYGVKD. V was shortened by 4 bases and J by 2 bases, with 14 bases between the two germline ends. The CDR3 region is CAISGGPGDNTEAFF. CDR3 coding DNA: TGTGCCATCAGTGGGGGACCGGGAGACAACACTGAAGCTTTCTTT.

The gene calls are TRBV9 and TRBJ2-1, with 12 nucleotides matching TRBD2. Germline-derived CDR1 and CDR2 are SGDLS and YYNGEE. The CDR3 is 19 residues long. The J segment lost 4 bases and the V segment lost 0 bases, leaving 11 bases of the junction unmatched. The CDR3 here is CASSVAMRPTSGGYNEQFF. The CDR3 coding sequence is TGTGCCAGCAGCGTAGCGATGCGGCCTACTAGCGGGGGGTACAATGAGCAGTTCTTC.

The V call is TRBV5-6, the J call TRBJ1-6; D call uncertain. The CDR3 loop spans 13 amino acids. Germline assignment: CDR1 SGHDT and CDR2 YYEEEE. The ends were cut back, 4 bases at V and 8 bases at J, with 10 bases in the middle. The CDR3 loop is CASSQWGDSPLHF. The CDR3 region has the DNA TGTGCCAGCAGCCAATGGGGAGATTCACCCCTCCACTTT.